This TCR beta chain stems from a study of T cell responses to AZD1222 COVID-19 vaccine. Whole-study results and caveats: A rise in Spike-specific TCR breadth and depth followed two AZD1222 doses.

The CDR3 is 12 amino acids. CDR1 and CDR2 from the germline V gene are SGHVS and FNYEAQ. Trimming took off 1 base at V and 10 bases at J, with 8 bases between the two ends. As regards this clone: The antigen remains undetermined.

The data were produced by immunoSEQ multiplex PCR, yet TCRdb's version contains in-frame clones alone and is incomplete. The table lists tens of thousands of clones, about nine tenths of them singletons, with 2% to 3% in the top ten. The chain has TRBV7-6 and TRBJ2-1, with no clear D. This clonotype was obtained from an adult in good health. The sequenced sample was peripheral blood, obtained on day 0 of AZD1222 vaccination. The CDR3, as DNA: TGTGCCAGCAGCTTAGATGAATGGGAGCAGTTCTTC. As protein: CASSLDEWEQFF.